This passage covers 23 T cell receptor beta chains from one sample sequenced in a study of cytomegalovirus exposure and HLA in healthy donors. Researchers ran the PCR with 60 Vbeta and 13 Jbeta primers. Method: immunoSEQ multiplex PCR; TCRdb's copy keeps in-frame clones and lacks some. The sample has roughly 190,000 clones; 60% to 85% are singletons. The material sequenced was PBMCs. These receptors all stem from a female donor in good health and CMV-seronegative.

This clone was counted a few times. The CDR3 loop reads CASSAGLLTEAFF. The CDR3 bases are TGTGCCAGCAGCGCGGGACTGCTGACTGAAGCTTTCTTT. V and J are TRBV11-3 and TRBJ1-1; a possible D gene is TRBD1 (5 bases). The CDR3 length is 13 residues. Trimming pared 5 bases from V and 5 bases from J, leaving 12 bases between. Germline V gene data show CDR1 as SGHNT and CDR2 as YENEEA.

V and J are TRBV6-6 and TRBJ2-5, with D uncertain. Germline CDR1 and CDR2: MNHNY and SVGAGI (reference sequence). Trimming stripped 2 bases from V and 4 bases from J, with 14 bases between. CDR3 length: 15 residues. The CDR3 sequence: CASSYDQRVRETQYF. The CDR3 DNA is TGTGCCAGCAGTTACGATCAGCGAGTCCGAGAGACCCAGTACTTC.

The chain employs TRBV30 and TRBJ2-7; 7 nucleotides match TRBD2. Germline-derived CDR1 and CDR2 are GTSNPN and SVGIG (reference sequence). With 4 bases clipped from V and 3 bases from J, the junction kept 3 bases outside the gene matches. CDR3 size: 12 residues. CDR3 region: CAWKGGSYEQYF. Here the CDR3 DNA reads TGTGCCTGGAAGGGAGGGAGCTACGAGCAGTACTTC.

The genes are TRBV10-2 and TRBJ2-5, with 10 nucleotides matching TRBD2. Trimming took 3 bases from V and 3 from J; bases not matched to a gene: 4. Germline V gene lookup returns CDR1 WSHSY and CDR2 SAAADI. The CDR3 runs to 15 residues. CDR3 sequence: CASSEWLAGEETQYF. The CDR3 DNA reads as TGCGCCAGCAGTGAATGGCTAGCGGGGGAAGAGACCCAGTACTTC.

V gene TRBV2 combines with J gene TRBJ2-1, with TRBD2 as a possible D gene (5 bases). V gave up 7 bases and J gave up 8 bases, with 18 bases separating them. The germline gives CDR1 SNHLY, CDR2 FYNNEI. The length of the CDR3 is 14 residues. CDR3 amino acids: CASKELDWDDEQFF. The CDR3 nucleotides are TGTGCCAGCAAAGAATTGGACTGGGATGATGAGCAGTTCTTC.

The chain uses TRBV14 and TRBJ2-5; TRBD2 might be the D (6 bases). The DNA end is a closer match to TRBJ2-7, so the J assignment may be wrong. The germline V gene has CDR1 SGHDN and CDR2 FVKESK. The CDR3 runs to 15 residues. The CDR3 DNA is TGTGCCAGCAGCTCCCTGAGGCTAGCGTACTCCGAGCAGTACTTC. It yields the protein CASSSLRLAYSEQYF.

The chain uses TRBV28 and TRBJ1-2, with 9 bases aligning to TRBD1. The junction had 7 bases not matched to a gene; V was cut back by 0 bases and J by 11 bases. CDR1 is MDHEN and CDR2 is SYDVKM in the germline V gene. The CDR3 covers 14 residues. This CDR3 reads CASSLWGDREGYTF. In DNA form, the CDR3 reads TGTGCCAGCAGTTTATGGGGGGACAGGGAGGGTTACACCTTC.

This sequence joins TRBV11-1 and TRBJ1-1; D is perhaps TRBD1 (6 bases). The germline gives CDR1 SGHAT, CDR2 FQDESV (reference sequence). The CDR3 totals 14 residues. The V end lost 5 bases, the J end lost 5 bases, and 15 bases lay between the germline ends. This CDR3 is CASSPHREYTEAFF. The CDR3 DNA reads TGTGCCAGCAGCCCGCACAGGGAGTATACTGAAGCTTTCTTT.

In this sample, this clone turned up a few times. The genes are TRBV7-3 and TRBJ2-2; the D gene is possibly TRBD2 (6 bases). The germline V gene has CDR1 SGHTA and CDR2 FQGTGA. V was clipped by 8 bases and J by 3 bases, with 7 bases between them. This CDR3 region has 12 residues. The CDR3 DNA reads TGTGCCAGCGGGACTTACACCGGGGAGCTGTTTTTT. Protein product: CASGTYTGELFF.

For this clone: One end of the junction varies from germline; a read error may be responsible. Other nucleotide sequences in the sample specify the same CDR3. The genes are TRBV2 and TRBJ1-6, with TRBD1 matching over 9 bases. The CDR3 is made up of 15 amino acids. Germline V CDR1 and CDR2: SNHLY, FYNNEI. CDR3 amino acids: CASTIGTGFNSPLHF. The CDR3 DNA reads as TGTGCCAGCACCATAGGGACAGGGTTTAATTCCCCCCTCCACTTT.

The rearrangement joins TRBV5-1 to TRBJ2-3, with 7 bases fitting TRBD2. CDR1 is SGHRS and CDR2 is YFSETQ in the germline V gene. The length of the CDR3 is 15 residues. Losses at the gene ends were 0 bases for V and 2 bases for J; bases not matched to a gene: 3. DNA for the CDR3: TGCGCCAGCAGCTTGGAGGGAGGGTACACAGATACGCAGTATTTT. Residues: CASSLEGGYTDTQYF.

V usage is TRBV2 and J usage is TRBJ2-1; D perhaps matches TRBD1 (5 bases). The germline CDR1 and CDR2 sequences are SNHLY and FYNNEI. The CDR3 runs to 13 residues. Trimming pared 3 bases from V and 7 bases from J, leaving 10 bases between. The CDR3 sequence: CASSDRVRNEQFF. The CDR3 DNA sequence: TGTGCCAGCAGTGACAGGGTCCGGAATGAGCAGTTCTTC.

About this clone itself: The same CDR3 is also encoded by other DNA sequences in this sample. The V and J genes are TRBV6-5 and TRBJ2-7, with no clear D. The CDR3 totals 13 residues. Trimming stripped 4 bases from V and 1 base from J, with 8 bases between. The germline CDR1 and CDR2 sequences are MNHEY and SVGAGI. The CDR3 reads CASSSGRSYEQYF. For the CDR3, the DNA is TGTGCCAGCAGTTCCGGTCGGTCCTACGAGCAGTACTTC.

This clone was seen once. The CDR3 sequence is CASSQEYEFSDTQYF. In nucleotides, the CDR3 is TGTGCCAGCAGTCAGGAATATGAGTTCTCAGATACGCAGTATTTT. This chain uses TRBV27 with TRBJ2-3; D is unclear. CDR3 length equals 15 residues. V lost 5 bases and J 4 bases, leaving 16 bases between the germline ends. Germline CDR1 and CDR2: MNHEY and SMNVEV (reference sequence).

This rearrangement joins TRBV10-1 to TRBJ1-3; no definite D call. The V end was cut by 4 bases, the J end by 0 bases, with 7 bases between. Germline CDR1 and CDR2: WNHNN and SYGVQD (reference sequence). This CDR3 region has 14 residues. Here the CDR3 DNA reads TGCGCCAGCAGTGGCGGGTACTCTGGAAACACCATATATTTT. The encoded protein is CASSGGYSGNTIYF.

V is TRBV19 and J is TRBJ1-2; maybe TRBD1 (6 bases). With 7 bases removed from V and 2 bases from J, the gap between germline ends came to 11 bases. CDR3 length: 13 amino acids. The germline gives CDR1 LNHDA, CDR2 SQIVND (reference sequence). The CDR3 loop is CASKQRGNYGYTF. The DNA of the CDR3 is TGTGCCAGTAAGCAAAGGGGGAACTATGGCTACACCTTC.

The V and J genes are TRBV18 and TRBJ1-3, with TRBD1 as a possible D gene (6 bases). Germline V gene data show CDR1 as KGHSH and CDR2 as LQKENI. The CDR3 runs to 16 residues. The V and J ends lost 2 bases and 1 base respectively, with 12 bases between them. CDR3 sequence reads: CASSPTTGSSGNTIYF. The CDR3, as DNA: TGTGCCAGCTCACCAACGACAGGATCTTCTGGAAACACCATATATTTT.

This chain links TRBV30 with TRBJ2-1; D is undetermined. This CDR3 region has 13 residues. CDR1 and CDR2 from the germline V gene are GTSNPN and SVGIG (reference sequence). Trimming took 0 bases from V and 6 from J, leaving 9 bases between them. The CDR3 nucleotides read TGTGCCTGGAGTGTCTACGGCGGCAATGAGCAGTTCTTC. Residues: CAWSVYGGNEQFF.

V gene TRBV29-1 combines with J gene TRBJ1-5; 8 bases align to TRBD1. The CDR3 is 13 residues long. J lost 6 bases, V lost 6 bases, and 7 bases had no gene match. Germline V gene data show CDR1 as SQVTM and CDR2 as ANQGSEA. CDR3 sequence: CSVAGGEGQPQHF. CDR3 bases: TGCAGCGTCGCAGGGGGCGAGGGTCAGCCCCAGCATTTT.

This clone was seen a single time. The rearrangement uses TRBV27 and TRBJ2-5; TRBD2 matches at 15 bases. CDR1 and CDR2 (germline): MNHEY, SMNVEV (reference sequence). V lost 5 bases to trimming and J lost 4 bases; unmatched junction nucleotides: 8. There are 17 residues in the CDR3. As DNA, the CDR3 is TGTGCCAGCAGTGCCCGGACTAGCGGGGGGGCGGGAGAGACCCAGTACTTC. Protein sequence: CASSARTSGGAGETQYF.

The chain is built from TRBV28 and TRBJ2-3; D gene uncertain. V shed 3 bases and J shed 3 bases, with 7 bases lying between them. Germline V gives CDR1 MDHEN, CDR2 SYDVKM. This CDR3 has 13 amino acids. This CDR3 is CASSLTATDTQYF. The CDR3 nucleotides read TGTGCCAGCAGTTTGACTGCTACAGATACGCAGTATTTT. The variable domain in full, with the rest retrieved from reference TRBV28 and TRBJ2-3, is DVKVTQSSRYLVKRTGEKVFLECVQDMDHENMFWYRQDPGLGLRLIYFSYDVKMKEKGDIPEGYSVSREKKERFSLILESASTNQTSMYLCASSLTATDTQYFGPGTRLTVL.

The table lists this clone with a few counts. The chain recombines TRBV6-5 with TRBJ1-1, with D hard to call. The CDR3 runs to 14 residues. V was shortened by 5 bases and J by 4 bases, with 14 bases between the two germline ends. Germline values: CDR1 MNHEY, CDR2 SVGAGI. The CDR3 protein is CASSLDGVGTEAFF. CDR3 bases: TGTGCCAGCAGTCTCGACGGGGTGGGCACTGAAGCTTTCTTT.

This clone occurred a few times. The chain is built from TRBV4-2 and TRBJ1-4, with 8 nucleotides matching TRBD1. Unmatched junction bases numbered 2, after V lost 1 base and J lost 4 bases. This CDR3 is built from 15 residues. CDR1 is LGHNA and CDR2 is YNFKEQ in the germline V gene. Here the CDR3 reads CASSQGTGSNEKLFF. The CDR3 coding sequence is TGTGCCAGCAGCCAAGGGACAGGGAGTAATGAAAAACTGTTTTTT.